This T cell receptor (beta chain) was identified during a study of T cell responses to AZD1222 COVID-19 vaccine (dated by TCRdb to about 2021). About the full investigation: A total of just over 230 trial participants underwent TCR sequencing, of whom roughly 210 had received two doses of AZD1222 and roughly 26 had received two doses of the MenACWY control vaccine. Trial participants were enrolled by age into subgroups of 18-55, 56-69 and 70-plus years, and around 140, 26 and 57 TCR-sequenced participants, respectively, were included in these subgroups. The research as a whole found: No day 14 peak-response samples were available, so repertoires were characterized only after the peak T cell response. Conclusions about previously exposed vaccinees were limited because only a handful of AZD1222 recipients were SARS-CoV-2 seropositive at baseline. Reportedly, close to half of the unique spike-specific TCRs recognized epitopes lying outside the regions that are mutated in the B.1.351 and B.1.1.7 variants. The 56-69-year group was small, and its depth increase did not reach significance, likely because of low power. Participants were mostly white British, with more females than males. The authors suggested clonal diversity may have been underestimated. After two AZD1222 doses, spike-specific TCR breadth and depth were significantly higher than at day 0 and than in MenACWY recipients. CD4 TCRs associated with the vaccine covered the entire spike protein, and the dominant responses were in regions 160-218 and 743-854.

Taken with the paper, the label for time point translates to: about 28 days (+/-7) after the second vaccine dose. AZD1222 recipients with second doses at about 4 weeks or about 12 weeks were pooled, because spike-specific TCR depth and breadth did not differ between schedules. Vaccinee samples came from UK trials COV001 and COV002, including a single-blind randomized controlled phase 2/3 trial of AZD1222 (ChAdOx1 nCoV-19) in healthy adults. For TCRbeta chain sequencing, PBMC samples were collected from trial participants at day 0 and at day 28 after the second dose. CDR1 SNHLY and CDR2 FYNNEI were looked up in the germline V gene. From the cysteine through the phenylalanine, the CDR3 covers 17 amino acids. Here the CDR3 DNA is all that survives: 51 bases in frame from base 1. Trimming removed 4 bases from V and 3 bases from J; the gene matches leave 4 bases unexplained. The CDR3 regions of human TCRbeta chains were analyzed by immunosequencing. Per the original workflow: Repertoire TCRs were matched against a reference library of SARS-CoV-2-specific TCRs generated with the MIRA antigen-specificity platform. Breadth was defined as the fraction of unique TCRs that were SARS-CoV-2-associated, and depth was defined as the fraction of total T cells that were SARS-CoV-2-associated. Each spike-specific TCR was assigned to its reactive spike region and to a CD4 or CD8 class using the MIRA data. Log10-transformed breadth and depth values were compared by one-way ANOVA with Sidak's multiple comparisons tests. TCRdb re-hosts the immuneACCESS table, in-frame sequences only. Its copies lack some clones; in the studies checked, an unresolved V gene accounts for under half of them, and the cause for the rest is not known. The V and J calls and clone size were taken over from that table, and D and trimming were inferred from the DNA. The sample table holds 250,000 to 300,000 clones, of which 85% to 95% were seen once. The ten largest clones take up about 0.5% of the sample.

In regard to this clone: What antigen it recognizes has not been identified. No much larger clonotype is one base removed from it; base qualities were not supplied.

This sequence originates from an adult who received the AZD1222 COVID-19 vaccine. Rearrangement joined TRBV2 to TRBJ2-3, and TRBD2 matches 16 of the central bases. Sequenced here: peripheral blood, sampled 28 days after the second AZD1222 dose. The DNA sequence is TGTGCCAGCAGTGTTGGGACTAGCGGGAGGGGGACAGATACGCAGTATTTT. This gives the protein CASSVGTSGRGTDTQYF.